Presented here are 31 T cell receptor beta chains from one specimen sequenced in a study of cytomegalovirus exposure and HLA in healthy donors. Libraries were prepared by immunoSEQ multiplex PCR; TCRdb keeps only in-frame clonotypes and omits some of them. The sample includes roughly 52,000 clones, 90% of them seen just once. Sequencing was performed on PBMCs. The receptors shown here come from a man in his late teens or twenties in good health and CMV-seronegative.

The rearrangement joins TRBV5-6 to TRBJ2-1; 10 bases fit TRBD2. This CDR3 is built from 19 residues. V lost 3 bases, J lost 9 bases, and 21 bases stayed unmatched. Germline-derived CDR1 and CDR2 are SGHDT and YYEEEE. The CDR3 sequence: CASSSHPKTSGLKKGEQFF. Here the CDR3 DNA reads TGTGCCAGCAGCTCGCACCCCAAGACTAGCGGGCTCAAGAAGGGTGAGCAGTTCTTC.

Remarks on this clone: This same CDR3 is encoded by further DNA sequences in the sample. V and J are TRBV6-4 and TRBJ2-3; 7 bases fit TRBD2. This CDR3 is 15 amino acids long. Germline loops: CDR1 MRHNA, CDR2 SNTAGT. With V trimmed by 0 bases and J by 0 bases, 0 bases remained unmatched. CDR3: CASSDSAGSTDTQYF. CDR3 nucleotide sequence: TGTGCCAGCAGTGACTCAGCGGGGAGCACAGATACGCAGTATTTT.

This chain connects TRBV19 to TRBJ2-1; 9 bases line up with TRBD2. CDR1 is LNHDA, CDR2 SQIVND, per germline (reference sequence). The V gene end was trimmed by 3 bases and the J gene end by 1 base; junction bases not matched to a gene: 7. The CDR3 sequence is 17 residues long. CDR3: CASSITGLAGSYNEQFF. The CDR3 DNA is TGTGCCAGTAGTATCACGGGGCTAGCGGGGTCCTACAATGAGCAGTTCTTC. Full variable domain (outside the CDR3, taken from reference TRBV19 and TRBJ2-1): DGGITQSPKYLFRKEGQNVTLSCEQNLNHDAMYWYRQDPGQGLRLIYYSQIVNDFQKGDIAEGYSVSREKKESFPLTVTSAQKNPTAFYLCASSITGLAGSYNEQFFGPGTRLTVL.

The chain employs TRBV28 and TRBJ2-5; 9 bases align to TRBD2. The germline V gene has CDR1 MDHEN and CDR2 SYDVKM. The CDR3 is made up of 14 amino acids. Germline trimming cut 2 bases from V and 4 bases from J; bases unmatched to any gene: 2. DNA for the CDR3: TGTGCCAGCAGTTTACCACTAGCGGGAGAGACCCAGTACTTC. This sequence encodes CASSLPLAGETQYF.

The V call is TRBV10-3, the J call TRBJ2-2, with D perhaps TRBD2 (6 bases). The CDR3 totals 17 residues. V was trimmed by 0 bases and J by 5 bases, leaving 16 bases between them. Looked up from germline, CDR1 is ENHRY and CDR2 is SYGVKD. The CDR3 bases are TGTGCCATCAGTGAGTCCAGGACCGTCCTAGCGACCGGGGAGCTGTTTTTT. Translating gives CAISESRTVLATGELFF.

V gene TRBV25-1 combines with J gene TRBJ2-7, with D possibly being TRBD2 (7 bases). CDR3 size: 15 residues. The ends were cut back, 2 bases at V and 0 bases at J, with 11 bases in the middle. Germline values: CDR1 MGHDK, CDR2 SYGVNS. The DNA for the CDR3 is TGTGCCAGCAGTGAAGGGGGCGGGAGCTCCTACGAGCAGTACTTC. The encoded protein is CASSEGGGSSYEQYF.

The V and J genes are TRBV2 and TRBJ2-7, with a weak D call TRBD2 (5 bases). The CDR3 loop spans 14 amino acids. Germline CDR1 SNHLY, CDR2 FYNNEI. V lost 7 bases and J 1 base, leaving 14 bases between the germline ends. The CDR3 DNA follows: TGTGCCAGCACCGGGGTGGTCCCGTCCTACGAGCAGTACTTC. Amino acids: CASTGVVPSYEQYF.

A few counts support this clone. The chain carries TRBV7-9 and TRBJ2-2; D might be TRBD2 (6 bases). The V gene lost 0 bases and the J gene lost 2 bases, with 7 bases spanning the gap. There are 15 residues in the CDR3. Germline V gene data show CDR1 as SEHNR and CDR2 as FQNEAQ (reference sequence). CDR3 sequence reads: CASSLAGGNTGELFF. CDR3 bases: TGTGCCAGCAGCTTAGCGGGAGGAAACACCGGGGAGCTGTTTTTT.

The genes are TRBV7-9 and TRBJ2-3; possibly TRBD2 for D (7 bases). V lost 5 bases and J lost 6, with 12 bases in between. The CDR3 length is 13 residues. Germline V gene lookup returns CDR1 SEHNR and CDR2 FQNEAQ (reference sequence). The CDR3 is CASSGGASDTQYF. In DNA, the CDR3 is TGTGCCAGCAGCGGGGGGGCTAGCGATACGCAGTATTTT.

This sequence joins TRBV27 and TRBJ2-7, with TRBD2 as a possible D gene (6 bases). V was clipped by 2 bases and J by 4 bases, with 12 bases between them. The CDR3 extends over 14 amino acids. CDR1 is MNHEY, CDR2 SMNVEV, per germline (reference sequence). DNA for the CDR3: TGTGCCAGCAGTTTAACCCCCGGGGGTTACGAGCAGTACTTC. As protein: CASSLTPGGYEQYF.

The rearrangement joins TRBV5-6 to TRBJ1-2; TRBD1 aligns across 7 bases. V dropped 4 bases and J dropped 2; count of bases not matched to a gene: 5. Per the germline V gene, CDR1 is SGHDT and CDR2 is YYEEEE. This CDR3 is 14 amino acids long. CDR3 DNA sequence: TGTGCCAGCAGCCGACAGGGTCAAAACTATGGCTACACCTTC. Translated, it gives CASSRQGQNYGYTF.

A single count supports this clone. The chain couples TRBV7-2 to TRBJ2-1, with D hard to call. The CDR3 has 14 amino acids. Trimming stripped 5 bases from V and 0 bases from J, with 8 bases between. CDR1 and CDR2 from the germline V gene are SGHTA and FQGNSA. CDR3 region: CASSPRISYNEQFF. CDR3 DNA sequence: TGTGCCAGCAGCCCCAGAATCTCCTACAATGAGCAGTTCTTC. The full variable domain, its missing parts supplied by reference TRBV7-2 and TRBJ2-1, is GAGVSQSPSNKVTEKGKDVELRCDPISGHTALYWYRQSLGQGLEFLIYFQGNSAPDKSGLPSDRFSAERTGGSVSTLTIQRTQQEDSAVYLCASSPRISYNEQFFGPGTRLTVL.

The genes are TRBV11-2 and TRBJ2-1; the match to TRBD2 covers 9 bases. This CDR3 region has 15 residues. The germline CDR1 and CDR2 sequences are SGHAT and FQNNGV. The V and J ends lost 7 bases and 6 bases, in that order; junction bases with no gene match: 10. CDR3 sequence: CASTSGGRVSNEQFF. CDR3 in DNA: TGTGCCAGCACCTCGGGCGGGAGGGTTAGCAATGAGCAGTTCTTC. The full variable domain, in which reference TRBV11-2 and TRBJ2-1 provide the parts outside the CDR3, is EAGVAQSPRYKIIEKRQSVAFWCNPISGHATLYWYQQILGQGPKLLIQFQNNGVVDDSQLPKDRFSAERLKGVDSTLKIQPAKLEDSAVYLCASTSGGRVSNEQFFGPGTRLTVL.

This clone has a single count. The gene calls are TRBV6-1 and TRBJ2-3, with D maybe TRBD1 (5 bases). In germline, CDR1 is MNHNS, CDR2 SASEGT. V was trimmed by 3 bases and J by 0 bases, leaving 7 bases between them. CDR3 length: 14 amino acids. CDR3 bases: TGTGCCAGCAGTGAGCAGGGTAGCACAGATACGCAGTATTTT. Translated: CASSEQGSTDTQYF.

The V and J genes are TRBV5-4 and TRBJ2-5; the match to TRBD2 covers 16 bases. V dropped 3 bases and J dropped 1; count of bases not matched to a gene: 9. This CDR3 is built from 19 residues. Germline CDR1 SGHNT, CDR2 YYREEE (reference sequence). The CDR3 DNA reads TGTGCCAGCAGCTGGGGGGGACTAGCGGGAGGGACCCCCCAAGAGACCCAGTACTTC. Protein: CASSWGGLAGGTPQETQYF.

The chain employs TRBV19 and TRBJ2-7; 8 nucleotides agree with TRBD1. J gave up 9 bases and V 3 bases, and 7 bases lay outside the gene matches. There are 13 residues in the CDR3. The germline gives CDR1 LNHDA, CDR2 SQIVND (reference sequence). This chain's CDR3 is CASSIGTGRAQYF. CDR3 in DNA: TGTGCCAGTAGTATTGGGACAGGCCGAGCGCAGTACTTC.

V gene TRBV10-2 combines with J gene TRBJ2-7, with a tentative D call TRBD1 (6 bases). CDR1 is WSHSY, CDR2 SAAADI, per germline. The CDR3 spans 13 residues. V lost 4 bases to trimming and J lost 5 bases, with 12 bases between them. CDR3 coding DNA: TGCGCCAGCAGTGTCGCTGGGGGCAACGAGCAGTACTTC. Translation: CASSVAGGNEQYF.

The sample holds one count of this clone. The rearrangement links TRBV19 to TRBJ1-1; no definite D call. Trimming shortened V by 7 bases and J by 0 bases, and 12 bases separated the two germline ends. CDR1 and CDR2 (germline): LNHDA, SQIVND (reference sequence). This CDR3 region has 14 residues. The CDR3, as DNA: TGTGCCAGTACTAAACAGACTATGAACACTGAAGCTTTCTTT. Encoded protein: CASTKQTMNTEAFF.

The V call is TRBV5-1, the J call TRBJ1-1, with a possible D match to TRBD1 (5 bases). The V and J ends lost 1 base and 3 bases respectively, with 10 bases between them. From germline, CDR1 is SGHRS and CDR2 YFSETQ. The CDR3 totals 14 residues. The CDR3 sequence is CASSLPGMHTEAFF. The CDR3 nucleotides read TGCGCCAGCAGCTTGCCAGGGATGCACACTGAAGCTTTCTTT. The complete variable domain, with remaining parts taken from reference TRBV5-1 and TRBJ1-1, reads KAGVTQTPRYLIKTRGQQVTLSCSPISGHRSVSWYQQTPGQGLQFLFEYFSETQRNKGNFPGRFSGRQFSNSRSEMNVSTLELGDSALYLCASSLPGMHTEAFFGQGTRLTVV.

The CDR3 spells CSVGSGGSYEQYF. CDR3 bases: TGCAGCGTTGGCAGCGGGGGGTCCTACGAGCAGTACTTC. The V gene is TRBV29-1, the J gene TRBJ2-7; TRBD2 agrees at 9 bases. V shed 4 bases and J 1 base; nucleotides not matched to a gene: 2. From germline, CDR1 is SQVTM and CDR2 ANQGSEA. This CDR3 is built from 13 residues.

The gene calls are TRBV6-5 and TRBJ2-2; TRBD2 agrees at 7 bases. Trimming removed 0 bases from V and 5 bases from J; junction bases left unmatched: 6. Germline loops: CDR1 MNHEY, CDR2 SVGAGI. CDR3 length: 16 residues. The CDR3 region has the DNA TGTGCCAGCAGTTACTCGACGGGAGGTCGAACCGGGGAGCTGTTTTTT. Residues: CASSYSTGGRTGELFF.

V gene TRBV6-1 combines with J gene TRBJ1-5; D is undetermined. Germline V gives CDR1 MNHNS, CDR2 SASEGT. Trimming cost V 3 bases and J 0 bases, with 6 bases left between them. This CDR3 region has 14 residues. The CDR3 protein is CASSEAHSNQPQHF. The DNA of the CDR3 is TGTGCCAGCAGTGAGGCCCATAGCAATCAGCCCCAGCATTTT.

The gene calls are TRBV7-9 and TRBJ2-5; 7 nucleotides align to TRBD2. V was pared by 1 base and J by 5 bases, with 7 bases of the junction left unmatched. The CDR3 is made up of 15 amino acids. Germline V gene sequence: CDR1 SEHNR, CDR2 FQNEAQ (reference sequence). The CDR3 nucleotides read TGTGCCAGCAGCTTAGGGTTGCTGGGAGGGGAGACCCAGTACTTC. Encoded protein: CASSLGLLGGETQYF.

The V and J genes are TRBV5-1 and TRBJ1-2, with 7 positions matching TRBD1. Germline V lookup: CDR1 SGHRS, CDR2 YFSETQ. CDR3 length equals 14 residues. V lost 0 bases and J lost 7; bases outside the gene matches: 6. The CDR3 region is CASSLGRGLGGYTF. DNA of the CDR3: TGCGCCAGCAGCTTGGGTAGGGGGCTCGGTGGCTACACCTTC.

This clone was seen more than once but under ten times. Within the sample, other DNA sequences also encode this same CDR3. The CDR3 sequence: CSVELRDYEQYF. Written as DNA, the CDR3 is TGCAGCGTTGAACTCCGAGATTACGAGCAGTACTTC. The rearrangement links TRBV29-1 to TRBJ2-7, with D uncertain. Germline CDR1 reads SQVTM; CDR2 reads ANQGSEA. The germline V and J ends were trimmed by 2 bases and 4 bases, with 9 bases remaining between them. This CDR3 spans 12 amino acids.

CDR3: CASSESAKLSYEQYF. The DNA of the CDR3 is TGCGCCAGCAGTGAGTCCGCTAAACTCTCCTACGAGCAGTACTTC. This sequence joins TRBV10-1 and TRBJ2-7; D gene ambiguous. Trimming cost V 0 bases and J 0 bases, with 9 bases left between them. Germline CDR1 WNHNN, CDR2 SYGVQD (reference sequence). CDR3 size: 15 residues.

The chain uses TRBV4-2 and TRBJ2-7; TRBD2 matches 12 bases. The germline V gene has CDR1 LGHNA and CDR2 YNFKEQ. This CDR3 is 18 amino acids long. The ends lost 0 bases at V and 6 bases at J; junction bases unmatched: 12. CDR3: CASSQEVLGLAGLGEQYF. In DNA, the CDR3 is TGTGCCAGCAGCCAAGAGGTCCTTGGACTAGCGGGATTGGGCGAGCAGTACTTC.

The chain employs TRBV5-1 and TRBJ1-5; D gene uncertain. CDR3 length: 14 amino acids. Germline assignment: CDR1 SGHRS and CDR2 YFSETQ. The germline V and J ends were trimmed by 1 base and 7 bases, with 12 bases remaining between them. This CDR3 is CASSLQAGGQPQHF. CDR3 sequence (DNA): TGCGCCAGCAGCTTGCAAGCGGGCGGGCAGCCCCAGCATTTT.

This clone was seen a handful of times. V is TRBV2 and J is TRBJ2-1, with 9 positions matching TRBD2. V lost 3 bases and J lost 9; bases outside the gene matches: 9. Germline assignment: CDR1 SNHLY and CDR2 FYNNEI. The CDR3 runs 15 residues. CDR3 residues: CASSDRLAGDAEQFF. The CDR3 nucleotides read TGTGCCAGCAGTGATCGGTTAGCGGGAGACGCTGAGCAGTTCTTC.

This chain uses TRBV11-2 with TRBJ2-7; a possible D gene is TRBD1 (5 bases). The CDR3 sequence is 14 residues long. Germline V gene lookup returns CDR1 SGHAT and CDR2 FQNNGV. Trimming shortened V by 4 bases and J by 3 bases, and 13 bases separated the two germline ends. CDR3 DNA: TGTGCCAGCAGCTCTAGACAGCCAGTCTACGAGCAGTACTTC. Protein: CASSSRQPVYEQYF.

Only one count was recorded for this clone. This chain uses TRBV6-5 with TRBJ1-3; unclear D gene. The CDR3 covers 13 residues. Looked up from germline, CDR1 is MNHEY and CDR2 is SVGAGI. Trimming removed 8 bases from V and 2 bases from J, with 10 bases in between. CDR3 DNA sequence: TGTGCCAGCTCTATCGGGGCTGGAAACACCATATATTTT. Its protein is CASSIGAGNTIYF.